The 8 T cell receptor beta chains listed next were all sequenced from one sample in a study of cytomegalovirus exposure and HLA in healthy donors (TCRdb year 2017). Library construction relied on the immunoSEQ multiplex PCR assay. The multiplex PCR relied on a mix of 60 forward primers for TCR Vbeta segments and 13 reverse primers for TCR Jbeta segments. The table comes from immuneACCESS by way of TCRdb, which keeps in-frame sequences with V and J called. Part of the clones is missing from these tables; in studies checked, under half for an unresolved V gene and the rest for unknown reasons. The sample has some 120,000 clones on record, about four fifths of them singletons. More than 7% of the sample comes from the top ten. The sample consisted of PBMCs. These receptors originate from a woman in her fifties or sixties in good health and CMV-seropositive.

This chain joins TRBV6-5 and TRBJ2-7; a possible D gene is TRBD1 (6 bases). Per the germline V gene, CDR1 is MNHEY and CDR2 is SVGAGI. CDR3 size: 14 residues. Trimming left V 5 bases short and J 6 bases short, with 17 bases between. Here the CDR3 reads CASSTGTPLSEQYF. CDR3 coding DNA: TGTGCCAGCAGTACCGGGACACCCTTATCCGAGCAGTACTTC.

This clone was detected once. This chain uses TRBV6-1 with TRBJ1-1, with TRBD1 identical over 7 bases. V dropped 4 bases and J dropped 6; count of bases not matched to a gene: 5. Germline CDR1 MNHNS, CDR2 SASEGT. The CDR3 spans 13 residues. CDR3 in DNA: TGTGCCAGCAGTGTGACAGGGTACGCTGAAGCTTTCTTT. Protein: CASSVTGYAEAFF.

CDR3 DNA: TGTGCCAGCAGCCCCCTTGGCACAGATACGCAGTATTTT. Translated, it gives CASSPLGTDTQYF. V gene TRBV7-3 combines with J gene TRBJ2-3; D unclear. Per the germline V gene, CDR1 is SGHTA and CDR2 is FQGTGA. V shed 5 bases and J shed 1 base, with 7 bases lying between them. The CDR3 is 13 amino acids. Combining the CDR3 with reference TRBV7-3 and TRBJ2-3 gives the whole variable domain GAGVSQTPSNKVTEKGKYVELRCDPISGHTALYWYRQSLGQGPEFLIYFQGTGAADDSGLPNDRFFAVRPEGSVSTLKIQRTERGDSAVYLCASSPLGTDTQYFGPGTRLTVL.

This clone was seen only a few times. The chain combines TRBV7-2 with TRBJ1-5; tentatively, D is TRBD1 (5 bases). Germline values: CDR1 SGHTA, CDR2 FQGNSA. V lost 1 base and J 6 bases, leaving 16 bases between the germline ends. The CDR3 spans 16 residues. The CDR3 coding sequence is TGTGCCAGCAGCTTAGTCGCGACAGACATAAGTCAGCCCCAGCATTTT. This gives the protein CASSLVATDISQPQHF. The variable domain in full, with the rest retrieved from reference TRBV7-2 and TRBJ1-5, is GAGVSQSPSNKVTEKGKDVELRCDPISGHTALYWYRQSLGQGLEFLIYFQGNSAPDKSGLPSDRFSAERTGGSVSTLTIQRTQQEDSAVYLCASSLVATDISQPQHFGDGTRLSIL.

The chain employs TRBV5-1 and TRBJ2-7, with 7 nucleotides matching TRBD2. J gave up 2 bases and V 4 bases, and 6 bases lay outside the gene matches. This CDR3 spans 14 amino acids. Germline-derived CDR1 and CDR2 are SGHRS and YFSETQ. CDR3 loop: CASSASGAAYEQYF. CDR3 sequence (DNA): TGCGCCAGCAGCGCCAGCGGGGCGGCCTACGAGCAGTACTTC.

This rearrangement joins TRBV5-1 to TRBJ2-5; TRBD2 matches 9 bases. V lost 0 bases and J lost 4; bases outside the gene matches: 10. Looked up from germline, CDR1 is SGHRS and CDR2 is YFSETQ. CDR3 length: 17 residues. The CDR3 nucleotides read TGCGCCAGCAGCTTGGTTAGCGGGGGCCCCCAGGGAGAGACCCAGTACTTC. It codes for CASSLVSGGPQGETQYF.

The V gene is TRBV7-2, the J gene TRBJ2-3; 7 bases are a match to TRBD1. The ends lost 5 bases at V and 1 base at J; junction bases unmatched: 6. Germline V gene lookup returns CDR1 SGHTA and CDR2 FQGNSA. This CDR3 spans 15 amino acids. The CDR3 is CASSLQGFGTDTQYF. The CDR3 nucleotides read TGTGCCAGCAGCCTACAGGGGTTTGGCACAGATACGCAGTATTTT.

This chain joins TRBV5-6 and TRBJ1-5; D is unclear. Germline CDR1 is SGHDT and CDR2 is YYEEEE. Trimming left V 0 bases short and J 5 bases short, with 6 bases between. The CDR3 is made up of 13 amino acids. DNA for the CDR3: TGTGCCAGCAGCTTGGGGCCCGATCAGCCCCAGCATTTT. Translated: CASSLGPDQPQHF.